This is a list of T cell receptor beta chains from one sample in a study of blood T cell repertoires in COVID-19. Libraries were prepared by immunoSEQ multiplex PCR; TCRdb keeps only in-frame clonotypes and omits some of them. The sample includes about 100,000 clones, 84% of them seen just once. The sample consisted of peripheral blood. The receptors shown here come from a human donor in a cohort sampled during active COVID-19. Both conserved end residues are part of each CDR3. A D gene is named only where the DNA matches it firmly. A row's size may be missing; if present it is once, few, many or a size class.

TRBV5-5	once	TRBJ2-7	-	CASSPRVYYEQYF	TGTGCCAGCAGCCCACGGGTATACTACGAGCAGTACTTC
TRBV11-2	-	TRBJ1-1	TRBD1	CASRPTGGYTEAFF	TGTGCCAGCAGGCCGACAGGGGGTTACACTGAAGCTTTCTTT
TRBV30	-	TRBJ2-5	-	CAWNPTQRGQTQYF	TGTGCCTGGAACCCAACTCAACGCGGGCAGACCCAGTACTTC
TRBV5-1	-	TRBJ1-5	TRBD1	CASSATGEYNQPQHF	TGCGCCAGCAGCGCGACAGGGGAGTACAATCAGCCCCAGCATTTT
TRBV7-9	-	TRBJ2-4	TRBD1	CASSLTDRNSIQYF	TGTGCCAGCAGCTTAACGGACAGGAATTCCATTCAGTACTTC
TRBV15	-	TRBJ2-2	-	CATSRDEIGELFF	TGTGCCACCAGCAGAGATGAGATCGGGGAGCTGTTTTTT
TRBV7-9	-	TRBJ2-1	TRBD2	CASSLGVSGSGYNEQFF	TGTGCCAGCAGCTTAGGAGTTAGCGGGAGCGGCTACAATGAGCAGTTCTTC
TRBV10-3	-	TRBJ1-2	TRBD1	CAISAPQQGAYGYTF	TGTGCCATCAGCGCACCCCAACAGGGGGCCTATGGCTACACCTTC
TRBV10-3	few	TRBJ1-2	-	CAISESGTTYGYTF	TGTGCCATCAGTGAGTCAGGGACAACGTATGGCTACACCTTC
TRBV19	-	TRBJ2-3	TRBD2	CASTRTSGLIHTDTQYF	TGTGCCAGTACCAGGACTAGCGGCCTCATACACACAGATACGCAGTATTTT
TRBV27	once	TRBJ1-4	-	CASSYTGTNEKLFF	TGTGCCAGCAGTTATACGGGAACTAATGAAAAACTGTTTTTT
TRBV3-1/TRBV3-2	-	TRBJ2-3	TRBD2	CASSQVLAGEDTQYF	TGTGCCAGCAGCCAAGTACTAGCGGGAGAAGATACGCAGTATTTT
TRBV6-5	-	TRBJ2-7	TRBD2	CASTAGTSAYEQYF	TGTGCCAGCACCGCTGGGACTAGTGCCTACGAGCAGTACTTC
TRBV6-6	few	TRBJ2-2	TRBD1	CASRRDSPTGELFF	TGTGCCAGCAGACGGGACAGTCCCACCGGGGAGCTGTTTTTT
TRBV2	-	TRBJ1-2	-	CASNRYYGYTF	TGTGCCAGCAACAGGTACTATGGCTACACCTTC
TRBV21-1	-	TRBJ2-2	-	CASSRQGAQTGELFF	TGTGCCAGCAGCCGACAGGGGGCGCAAACCGGGGAGCTGTTTTTT
TRBV28	-	TRBJ1-1	-	CASSPYRVTTEAFF	TGTGCCAGCAGTCCCTACAGGGTCACGACTGAAGCTTTCTTT
TRBV4-2	-	TRBJ1-4	TRBD1	CASSSRDRGPSNEKLFF	TGTGCCAGCAGCTCCCGGGACAGGGGGCCGTCTAATGAAAAACTGTTTTTT
TRBV10-1	-	TRBJ2-3	TRBD1	CASSEEVPDRETDTQYF	TGCGCCAGCAGTGAAGAGGTCCCGGACAGGGAGACAGATACGCAGTATTTT
TRBV7-6	-	TRBJ2-5	TRBD1	CASSPGTGVQETQYF	TGTGCCAGCAGCCCCGGGACAGGGGTACAAGAGACCCAGTACTTC
TRBV7-8	-	TRBJ2-1	TRBD1	CASSLQGALSNEQFF	TGTGCCAGCAGCCTACAGGGGGCTCTCTCCAATGAGCAGTTCTTC
TRBV7-3	once	TRBJ2-4	-	CASSLTGQGKNIQYF	TGTGCCAGCAGCTTAACGGGCCAGGGGAAAAACATTCAGTACTTC
TRBV7-3	-	TRBJ2-3	-	CASSLPGTDTQYF	TGTGCCAGCAGCTTACCGGGCACAGATACGCAGTATTTT
TRBV9	-	TRBJ2-3	TRBD2	CASSVGLATRTDTQYF	TGTGCCAGCAGCGTGGGACTAGCGACCCGCACAGATACGCAGTATTTT
TRBV19	-	TRBJ1-1	TRBD1	CASSRQGRNTEAFF	TGTGCCAGTAGTCGACAGGGGCGGAACACTGAAGCTTTCTTT
TRBV3-1/TRBV3-2	few	TRBJ1-5	-	CASSQDPRDQPQHF	TGTGCCAGCAGCCAAGATCCTCGGGATCAGCCCCAGCATTTT
TRBV10-3	-	TRBJ2-1	TRBD1	CAISPLNRGSSYNEQFF	TGTGCCATCAGTCCCCTGAACAGGGGGTCGTCCTACAATGAGCAGTTCTTC
TRBV5-5	-	TRBJ1-1	-	CASSLGQGYTEAFF	TGTGCCAGCAGCTTGGGGCAGGGATACACTGAAGCTTTCTTT
TRBV10-3	-	TRBJ2-2	-	CAIKGGDPLNTGELFF	TGTGCCATCAAAGGAGGGGATCCCCTGAACACCGGGGAGCTGTTTTTT
TRBV7-8	-	TRBJ1-1	-	CASSEWNTEAFF	TGTGCCAGCAGCGAGTGGAACACTGAAGCTTTCTTT
TRBV18	-	TRBJ1-2	-	CASSLRDNVHGYTF	TGTGCCAGCTCACTCCGGGACAATGTACATGGCTACACCTTC
TRBV5-1	once	TRBJ2-1	-	CASSLQAEYNEQFF	TGCGCCAGCAGCTTGCAAGCGGAGTACAATGAGCAGTTCTTC
TRBV9	once	TRBJ2-2	-	CASSVTSGLNTGELFF	TGTGCCAGCAGCGTAACCAGCGGGTTGAACACCGGGGAGCTGTTTTTT
TRBV28	-	TRBJ1-4	TRBD1	CASSTTGGPEKLFF	TGTGCCAGCAGTACGACAGGGGGCCCTGAAAAACTGTTTTTT
TRBV18	-	TRBJ1-5	-	CASSWGQQKNSNQPQHF	TGTGCCAGCTCCTGGGGCCAGCAAAAAAATAGCAATCAGCCCCAGCATTTT
TRBV7-2	-	TRBJ2-3	TRBD2	CASSPPGLAGGLDTQYF	TGTGCCAGCAGCCCTCCCGGACTAGCGGGAGGGCTCGATACGCAGTATTTT
TRBV5-4	-	TRBJ2-3	-	CASRAGSSLNSDTQYF	TGTGCCAGCAGGGCAGGGTCATCCCTCAATTCAGATACGCAGTATTTT
TRBV10-3	-	TRBJ1-4	-	CAISDTGVINEKLFF	TGTGCCATCAGCGATACAGGAGTTATTAATGAAAAACTGTTTTTT
TRBV2	-	TRBJ2-2	-	CASRPDINTGELFF	TGTGCCAGCAGACCGGACATTAACACCGGGGAGCTGTTTTTT
TRBV28	once	TRBJ1-1	-	CASSLGGHWNTEAFF	TGTGCCAGCAGTTTAGGGGGACACTGGAACACTGAAGCTTTCTTT
TRBV30	-	TRBJ1-6	TRBD1	CAWGTGARSPLHF	TGTGCCTGGGGGACAGGGGCACGTTCACCCCTCCACTTT
TRBV2	-	TRBJ2-3	-	CASSSQGRELDTQYF	TGTGCCAGCTCCTCCCAGGGGCGGGAGTTAGATACGCAGTATTTT
TRBV15	-	TRBJ2-5	-	CATSRERGRGKMAQYF	TGTGCCACCAGCAGAGAGCGGGGCCGGGGAAAGATGGCCCAGTACTTC
TRBV5-1	-	TRBJ1-1	-	CASRVEEQGRTEAFF	TGCGCCAGCAGGGTGGAGGAGCAGGGGAGAACTGAAGCTTTCTTT
TRBV7-2	-	TRBJ2-1	TRBD1	CASSSMTGGYNEQFF	TGTGCCAGCAGCTCTATGACAGGGGGCTACAATGAGCAGTTCTTC
TRBV7-2	-	TRBJ1-3	-	CASSLVQGSGNTIYF	TGTGCCAGCAGCTTAGTTCAGGGCTCTGGAAACACCATATATTTT
TRBV7-2	-	TRBJ1-2	TRBD1	CASSSRTGGGYTF	TGTGCCAGCAGCTCCCGGACAGGGGGTGGCTACACCTTC
TRBV13	-	TRBJ1-2	-	CASSLGRNYGYTF	TGTGCCAGCAGCTTAGGCCGGAACTATGGCTACACCTTC
TRBV30	once	TRBJ2-1	-	CAWSRIATYNEQFF	TGTGCCTGGAGTCGAATAGCGACCTACAATGAGCAGTTCTTC
TRBV7-2	-	TRBJ1-5	-	CASSLGRGQPQHF	TGTGCCAGCAGCTTAGGGAGGGGTCAGCCCCAGCATTTT
TRBV11-2	few	TRBJ2-7	-	CASSFETYEQYF	TGTGCCAGCAGCTTTGAGACCTACGAGCAGTACTTC
TRBV29-1	-	TRBJ1-3	-	CSVEFFGTKGNTIYF	TGCAGCGTTGAGTTCTTCGGGACAAAAGGAAACACCATATATTTT
TRBV28	-	TRBJ1-5	TRBD1	CASSGGQGGNQPQHF	TGTGCCAGCAGTGGTGGACAGGGGGGAAATCAGCCCCAGCATTTT
TRBV19	-	TRBJ1-6	-	CASSPTGYNSPLHF	TGTGCCAGTAGTCCCACAGGGTATAATTCACCCCTCCACTTT